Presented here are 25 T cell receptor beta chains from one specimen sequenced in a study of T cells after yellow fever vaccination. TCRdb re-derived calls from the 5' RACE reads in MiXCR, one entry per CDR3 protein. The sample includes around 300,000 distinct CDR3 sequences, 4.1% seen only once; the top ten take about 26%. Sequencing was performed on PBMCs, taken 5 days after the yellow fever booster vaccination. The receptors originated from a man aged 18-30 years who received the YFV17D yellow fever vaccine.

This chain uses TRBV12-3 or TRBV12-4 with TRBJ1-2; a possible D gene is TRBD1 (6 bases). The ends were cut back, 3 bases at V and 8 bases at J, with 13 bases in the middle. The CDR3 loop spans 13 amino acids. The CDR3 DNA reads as TGTGCCAGCAGTTTGACGGGGGCGAGAGGCTACACCTTC. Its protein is CASSLTGARGYTF.

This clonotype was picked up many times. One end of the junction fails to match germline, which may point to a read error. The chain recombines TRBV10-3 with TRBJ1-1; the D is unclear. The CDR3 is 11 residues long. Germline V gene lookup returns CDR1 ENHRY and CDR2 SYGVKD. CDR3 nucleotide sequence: TGCGCCTCGACGGGGAACACTGAAGCTTTCTTT. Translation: CASTGNTEAFF.

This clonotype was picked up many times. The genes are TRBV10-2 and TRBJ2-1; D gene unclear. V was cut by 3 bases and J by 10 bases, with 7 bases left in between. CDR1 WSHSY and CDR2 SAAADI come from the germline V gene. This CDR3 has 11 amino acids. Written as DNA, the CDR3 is TGCGCCAGCAGTGATGCACACGAGCAGTTCTTC. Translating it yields CASSDAHEQFF.

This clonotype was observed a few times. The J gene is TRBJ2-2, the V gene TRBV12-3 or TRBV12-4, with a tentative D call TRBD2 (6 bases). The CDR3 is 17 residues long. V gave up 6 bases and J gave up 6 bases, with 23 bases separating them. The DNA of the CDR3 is TGTGCCAGCAGGGACCGGGCTCTCAGAACGGGGGCCGGGGAGCTGTTTTTT. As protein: CASRDRALRTGAGELFF.

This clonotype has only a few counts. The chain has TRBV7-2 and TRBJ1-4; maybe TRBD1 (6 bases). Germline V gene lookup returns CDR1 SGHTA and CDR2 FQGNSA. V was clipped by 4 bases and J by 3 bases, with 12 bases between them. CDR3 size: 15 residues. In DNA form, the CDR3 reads TGTGCCAGCAGCTCAGATGGACAGCCTAATGAAAAACTGTTTTTT. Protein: CASSSDGQPNEKLFF.

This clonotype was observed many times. Written as DNA, the CDR3 is TGTGCCAGCAGTAAAACAGGAAGCTCTGGAAACACCATATATTTT. This translates into CASSKTGSSGNTIYF. This chain links TRBV6-6 with TRBJ1-3, with D possibly being TRBD1 (5 bases). Trimming took 5 bases from V and 0 from J, leaving 11 bases between them. This CDR3 is built from 15 residues. Germline V CDR1 and CDR2: MNHNY, SVGAGI (reference sequence).

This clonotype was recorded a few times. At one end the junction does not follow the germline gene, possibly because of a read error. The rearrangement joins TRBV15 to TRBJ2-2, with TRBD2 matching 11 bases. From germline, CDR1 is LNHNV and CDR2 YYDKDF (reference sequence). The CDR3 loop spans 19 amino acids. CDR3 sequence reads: CATSRDVEVLASGGTGELF. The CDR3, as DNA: TGTGCCACCAGCAGAGATGTAGAGGTGTTGGCTAGCGGGGGGACCGGGGAGCTGTTT.

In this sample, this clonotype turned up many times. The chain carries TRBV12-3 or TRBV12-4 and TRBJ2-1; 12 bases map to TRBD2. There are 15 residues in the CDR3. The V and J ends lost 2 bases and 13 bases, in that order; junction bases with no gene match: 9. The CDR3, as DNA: TGTGCCAGCAGTTTACGGACTAGCGGGGTGTCAGGACAGTTCTTC. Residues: CASSLRTSGVSGQFF.

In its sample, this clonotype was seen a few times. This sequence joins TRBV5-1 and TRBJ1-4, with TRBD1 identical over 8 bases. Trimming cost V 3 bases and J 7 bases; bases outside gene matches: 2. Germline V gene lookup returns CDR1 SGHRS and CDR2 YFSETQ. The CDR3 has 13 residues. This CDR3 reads CASSSGQGEKLFF. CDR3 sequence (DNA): TGCGCCAGCAGCTCCGGACAGGGTGAAAAACTGTTTTTT.

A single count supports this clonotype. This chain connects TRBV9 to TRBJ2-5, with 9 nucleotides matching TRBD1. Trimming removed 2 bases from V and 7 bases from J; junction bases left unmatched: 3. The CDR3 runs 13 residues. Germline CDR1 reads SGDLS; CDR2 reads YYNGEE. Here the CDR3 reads CASSVGQGRTQYF. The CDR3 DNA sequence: TGTGCCAGCAGCGTCGGACAGGGGAGGACCCAGTACTTC.

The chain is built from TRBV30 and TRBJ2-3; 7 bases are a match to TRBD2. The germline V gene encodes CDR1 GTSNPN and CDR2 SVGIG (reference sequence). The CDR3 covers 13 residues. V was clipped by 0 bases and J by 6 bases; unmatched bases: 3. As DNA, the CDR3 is TGTGCCTGGAGTGTAGCGGGGCTGGATACGCAGTATTTT. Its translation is CAWSVAGLDTQYF.

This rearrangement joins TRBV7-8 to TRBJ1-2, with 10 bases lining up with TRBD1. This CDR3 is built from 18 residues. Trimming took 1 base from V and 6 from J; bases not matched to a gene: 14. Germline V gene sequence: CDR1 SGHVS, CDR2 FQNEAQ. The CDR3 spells CASSLDLGTGVALDGYTF. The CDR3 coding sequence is TGTGCCAGCAGCTTAGATCTCGGGACAGGGGTTGCTTTGGATGGCTACACCTTC.

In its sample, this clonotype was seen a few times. This CDR3 reads CASSQDWAGGELFF. CDR3 in DNA: TGTGCCAGCAGCCAAGATTGGGCGGGCGGGGAGCTGTTTTTT. The chain joins TRBV3-1 to TRBJ2-2; tentatively, D is TRBD2 (5 bases). CDR1 LGHDT and CDR2 YNNKEL come from the germline V gene (reference sequence). The V end was cut by 0 bases, the J end by 7 bases, with 9 bases between. This CDR3 spans 14 amino acids. Using reference TRBV3-1 and TRBJ2-2 for the parts outside the CDR3, the full variable domain is DTAVSQTPKYLVTQMGNDKSIKCEQNLGHDTMYWYKQDSKKFLKIMFSYNNKELIINETVPNRFSPKSPDKAHLNLHINSLELGDSAVYFCASSQDWAGGELFFGEGSRLTVL.

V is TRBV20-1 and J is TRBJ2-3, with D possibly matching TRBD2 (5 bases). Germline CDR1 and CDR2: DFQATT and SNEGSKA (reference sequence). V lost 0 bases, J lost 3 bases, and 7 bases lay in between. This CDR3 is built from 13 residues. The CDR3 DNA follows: TGCAGTGCTAGAGAATCGGGAACAGATACGCAGTATTTT. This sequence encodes CSARESGTDTQYF.

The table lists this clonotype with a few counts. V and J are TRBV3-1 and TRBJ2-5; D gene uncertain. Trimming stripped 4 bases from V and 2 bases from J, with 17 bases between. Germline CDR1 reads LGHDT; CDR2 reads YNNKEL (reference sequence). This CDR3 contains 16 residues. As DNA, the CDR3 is TGTGCCAGCAGCCCTCCCCTGGGATGGAAACAAGAGACCCAGTACTTC. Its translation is CASSPPLGWKQETQYF.

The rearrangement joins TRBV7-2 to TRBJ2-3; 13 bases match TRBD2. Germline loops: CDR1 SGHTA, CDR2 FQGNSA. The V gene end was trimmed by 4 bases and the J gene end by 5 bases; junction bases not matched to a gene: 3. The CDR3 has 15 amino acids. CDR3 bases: TGTGCCAGCAGCTCACTAGCGGGGGGGCGAGATACGCAGTATTTT. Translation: CASSSLAGGRDTQYF.

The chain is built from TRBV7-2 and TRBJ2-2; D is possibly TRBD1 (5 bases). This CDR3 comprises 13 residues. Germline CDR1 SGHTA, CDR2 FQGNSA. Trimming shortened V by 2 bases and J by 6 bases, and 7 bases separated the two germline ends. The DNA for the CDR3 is TGTGCCAGCAGCTTACAGGGCTCCGGGGAGCTGTTTTTT. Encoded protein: CASSLQGSGELFF.

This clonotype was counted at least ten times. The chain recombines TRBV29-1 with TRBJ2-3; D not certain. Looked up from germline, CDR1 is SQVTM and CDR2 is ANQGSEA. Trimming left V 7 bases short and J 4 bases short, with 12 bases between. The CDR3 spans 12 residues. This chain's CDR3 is CSAAAGADTQYF. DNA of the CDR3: TGCAGCGCTGCCGCCGGCGCAGATACGCAGTATTTT.

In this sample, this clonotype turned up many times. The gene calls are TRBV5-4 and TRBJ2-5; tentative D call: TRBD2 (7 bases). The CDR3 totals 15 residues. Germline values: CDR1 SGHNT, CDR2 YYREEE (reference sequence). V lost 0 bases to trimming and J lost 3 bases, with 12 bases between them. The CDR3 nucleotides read TGTGCCAGCAGCTTGGGGCGGGGGCCGAAAGAGACCCAGTACTTC. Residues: CASSLGRGPKETQYF.

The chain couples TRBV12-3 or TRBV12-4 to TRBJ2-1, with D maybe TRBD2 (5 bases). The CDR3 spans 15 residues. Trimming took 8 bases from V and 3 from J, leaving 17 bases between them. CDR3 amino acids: CASGARSGLYNEQFF. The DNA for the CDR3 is TGTGCCAGCGGAGCGCGGAGCGGCCTCTACAATGAGCAGTTCTTC.

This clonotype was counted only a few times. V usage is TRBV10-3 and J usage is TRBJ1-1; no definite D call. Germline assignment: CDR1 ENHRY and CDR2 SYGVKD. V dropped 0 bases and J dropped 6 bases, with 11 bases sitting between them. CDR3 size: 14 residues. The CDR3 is CAISESLGTAEAFF. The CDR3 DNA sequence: TGTGCCATCAGTGAGTCGTTAGGAACGGCTGAAGCTTTCTTT.

The CDR3 loop reads CAWSGPPFTGELFF. The CDR3 coding sequence is TGTGCCTGGAGTGGGCCCCCCTTCACCGGGGAGCTGTTTTTT. V is TRBV30 and J is TRBJ2-2, with unresolved D. This CDR3 contains 14 residues. V dropped 1 base and J dropped 4 bases, with 10 bases sitting between them. Germline lookup yields CDR1 GTSNPN and CDR2 SVGIG (reference sequence).

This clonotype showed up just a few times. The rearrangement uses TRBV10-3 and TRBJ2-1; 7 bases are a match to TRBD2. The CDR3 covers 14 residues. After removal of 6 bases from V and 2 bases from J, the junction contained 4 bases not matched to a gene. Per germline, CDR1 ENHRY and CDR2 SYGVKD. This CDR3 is CAIRSGDPYNEQFF. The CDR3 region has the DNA TGTGCCATCAGGAGCGGGGACCCCTACAATGAGCAGTTCTTC.

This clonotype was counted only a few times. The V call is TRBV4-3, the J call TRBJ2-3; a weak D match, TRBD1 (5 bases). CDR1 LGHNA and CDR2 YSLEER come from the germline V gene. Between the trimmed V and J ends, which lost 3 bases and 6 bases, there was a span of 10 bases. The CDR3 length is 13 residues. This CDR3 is CASSQGPRDTQYF. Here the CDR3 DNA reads TGCGCCAGCAGCCAGGGGCCGAGGGATACGCAGTATTTT.

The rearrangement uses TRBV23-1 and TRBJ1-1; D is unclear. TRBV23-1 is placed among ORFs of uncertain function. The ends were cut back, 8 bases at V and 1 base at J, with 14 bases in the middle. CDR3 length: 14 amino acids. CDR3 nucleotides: TGCGCCAGCTACCTCGGAACGGGGAACACTGAAGCTTTCTTT. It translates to CASYLGTGNTEAFF.